This T cell receptor (beta chain) appears in the sequencing data of a study of T cells in Graves' hyperthyroidism and ophthalmopathy. TCR beta CDR3 regions were amplified from RNA transcripts. Primed by the HTBI set, a first-round RT-PCR was run on the TCR CDR3. TCRdb reprocessed the multiplex PCR reads with MiXCR, giving one entry per CDR3 protein. The sample has about 270,000 distinct CDR3 sequences, over 20% seen once. Per the germline V gene, CDR1 is SGHAT and CDR2 is FQNNGV. The CDR3 has 13 residues. Trimming took off 4 bases at V and 9 bases at J, with 12 bases between the two ends. Findings of the study overall: Ophthalmopathy and stable hyperthyroidism were told apart by a 13 V-J model.

At least 3 on the Clinical Activity Score was recorded for ophthalmopathy patients, who also had NOSPECS grade at least 4 and duration under 3 months. Uncontrolled infection, other autoimmune disease, pregnancy or lactation barred patients from enrollment. This clonotype has ten or more counts. Its antigen is as yet unknown. This chain uses TRBV11-2 with TRBJ2-2; maybe TRBD1 (6 bases). The TCR sequence derives from a man aged 30-40 years with Graves' ophthalmopathy. The sequenced sample consisted of blood. The CDR3 is CASSSTGKWELFF. The CDR3 region has the DNA TGTGCCAGCAGCTCCACAGGGAAATGGGAGCTGTTTTTT.